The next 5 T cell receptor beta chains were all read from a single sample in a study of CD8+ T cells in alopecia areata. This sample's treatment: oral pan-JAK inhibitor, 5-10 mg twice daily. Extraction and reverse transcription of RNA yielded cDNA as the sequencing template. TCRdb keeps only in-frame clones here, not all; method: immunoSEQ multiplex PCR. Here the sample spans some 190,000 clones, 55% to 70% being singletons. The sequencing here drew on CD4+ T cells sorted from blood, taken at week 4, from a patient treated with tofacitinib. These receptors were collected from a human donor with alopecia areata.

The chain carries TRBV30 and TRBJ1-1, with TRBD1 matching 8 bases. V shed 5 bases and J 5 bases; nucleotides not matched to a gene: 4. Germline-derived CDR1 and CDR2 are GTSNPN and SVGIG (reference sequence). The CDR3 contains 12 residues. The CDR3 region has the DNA TGTGCCTGGGGGGACAGGTGGACTGAAGCTTTCTTT. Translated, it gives CAWGDRWTEAFF.

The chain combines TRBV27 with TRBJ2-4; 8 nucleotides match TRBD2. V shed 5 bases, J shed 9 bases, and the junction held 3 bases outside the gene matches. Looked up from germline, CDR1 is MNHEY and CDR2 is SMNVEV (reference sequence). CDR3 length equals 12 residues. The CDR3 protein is CASSGRGAIQYF. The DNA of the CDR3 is TGTGCCAGCAGTGGGCGGGGGGCCATTCAGTACTTC.

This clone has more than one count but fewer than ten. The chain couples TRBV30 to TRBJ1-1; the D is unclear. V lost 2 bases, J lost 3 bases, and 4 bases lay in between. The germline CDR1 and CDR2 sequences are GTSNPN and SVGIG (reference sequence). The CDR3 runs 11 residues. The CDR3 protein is CAWSQDTEAFF. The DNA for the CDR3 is TGTGCCTGGAGTCAAGACACTGAAGCTTTCTTT.

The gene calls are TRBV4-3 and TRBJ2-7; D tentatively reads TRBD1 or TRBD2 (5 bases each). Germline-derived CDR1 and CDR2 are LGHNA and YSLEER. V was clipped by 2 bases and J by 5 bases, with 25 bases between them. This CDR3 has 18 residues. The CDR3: CASSQYNDSGASCDEQYF. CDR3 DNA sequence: TGCGCCAGCAGCCAATACAATGACTCCGGGGCCAGCTGTGACGAGCAGTACTTC.

Here the CDR3 DNA reads TGTGCCAGCAGCCAAGGGGGGGGTACTGGGGCCAACGTCCTGACTTTC. It encodes CASSQGGGTGANVLTF. The chain has TRBV4-2 and TRBJ2-6; 7 nucleotides match TRBD2. The CDR3 covers 16 residues. Germline V gene lookup returns CDR1 LGHNA and CDR2 YNFKEQ. V lost 1 base and J lost 2; bases outside the gene matches: 2.